This T cell receptor beta chain was retrieved from a study of T cells in localized non-small cell lung cancer (dated by TCRdb to between 2020 and 2021). A note on the overall study: Comparing tumors with uninvolved tumor-adjacent lungs, the study looked at the T cell repertoires of approximately 240 patients with early-stage NSCLC. All 240 or so NSCLC patients in the cohort were treatment-naive and had localized lung tumors that were resected. NSCLC patients had a mean age of around 66 years, and more than 120 were male and over 85 female. Results and caveats for the whole study, not just this receptor: Because the study design was exploratory, TCR variables were selected using unadjusted p-values without false-discovery rate correction. A median of about 50 of the top 100 tumor clones turned up in the paired uninvolved adjacent lung, and roughly 30 of those clones also ranked among the top 100 of that same adjacent lung. Uninvolved tumor-adjacent lung showed the highest T cell clonality, higher than tumor, which suggests more focused antigenic responses in the uninvolved tumor-adjacent lung. Because multi-region tumor sequencing was not performed, intratumor heterogeneity could not be ruled out. Higher blood T cell density associated with longer overall survival, while higher adjacent-lung clonality associated with shorter survival.

At diagnosis, peripheral blood, uninvolved tumor-adjacent lung and tumor were collected and stored as a combination of fresh-frozen and FFPE material. For TCR repertoire profiling, blood samples were analyzed as peripheral blood mononuclear cells. Comment on this clone: The specificity of this receptor is unknown. The record has no base qualities; no much larger clone is one base away.

The immunoSEQ Assay was used to sequence TCR beta CDR3 regions from DNA. On the authors' methods: To compute T cell density, TCR beta template counts were normalized to usable DNA, which was estimated by amplifying housekeeping genes. Using the preseqR package, richness was estimated by extrapolating to 120,000 templates for tissue samples and 400,000 templates for PBMC samples. Clonality was calculated as one minus Pielou's evenness. Tissue-enriched TCRs were identified by differential abundance testing using productive amino-acid clonotypes, minimum total count 5 and alpha 0.1. The Jaccard Index and the Morisita Overlap Index were used to quantify repertoire overlap between compartments. TCR beta CDR3s were clustered by GLIPH together with public tetramer-defined viral CDR3s, and at least three viral sequences plus V-gene enrichment were required for viral motifs. This immuneACCESS table, as held by TCRdb, lists in-frame sequences with V and J called but not all clones. Of the missing ones, under half trace to an unresolved V gene in checked studies; the others have no known cause. That table furnishes V, J and clone size, whereas the DNA furnished D and trimming. Across this sample there are around 40,000 clones, with roughly 90% seen only once. The ten top clones hold 2.6% of the sample.

Sequenced material: peripheral blood, taken before any cancer treatment. The TCR was taken from a female donor of 60 years or more with stage I squamous cell lung carcinoma.

At the DNA level, the sequence is TGTGCCAGCAGCGTAGAACTAGCGGGATGGGAGCAGTTCTTC. It translates as CASSVELAGWEQFF. The sequence is built from TRBV9 and TRBJ2-1, and TRBD2 aligns with 10 junction nucleotides. V loses 0 bases at its end and J loses 10 bases; junction bases beyond the gene matches: 4. There are 14 amino acids in the CDR3, from cysteine to phenylalanine inclusive. Of all the DNA, just the CDR3 is kept, 42 bases in frame from base 1. The germline V gene provides CDR1 SGDLS and CDR2 YYNGEE.